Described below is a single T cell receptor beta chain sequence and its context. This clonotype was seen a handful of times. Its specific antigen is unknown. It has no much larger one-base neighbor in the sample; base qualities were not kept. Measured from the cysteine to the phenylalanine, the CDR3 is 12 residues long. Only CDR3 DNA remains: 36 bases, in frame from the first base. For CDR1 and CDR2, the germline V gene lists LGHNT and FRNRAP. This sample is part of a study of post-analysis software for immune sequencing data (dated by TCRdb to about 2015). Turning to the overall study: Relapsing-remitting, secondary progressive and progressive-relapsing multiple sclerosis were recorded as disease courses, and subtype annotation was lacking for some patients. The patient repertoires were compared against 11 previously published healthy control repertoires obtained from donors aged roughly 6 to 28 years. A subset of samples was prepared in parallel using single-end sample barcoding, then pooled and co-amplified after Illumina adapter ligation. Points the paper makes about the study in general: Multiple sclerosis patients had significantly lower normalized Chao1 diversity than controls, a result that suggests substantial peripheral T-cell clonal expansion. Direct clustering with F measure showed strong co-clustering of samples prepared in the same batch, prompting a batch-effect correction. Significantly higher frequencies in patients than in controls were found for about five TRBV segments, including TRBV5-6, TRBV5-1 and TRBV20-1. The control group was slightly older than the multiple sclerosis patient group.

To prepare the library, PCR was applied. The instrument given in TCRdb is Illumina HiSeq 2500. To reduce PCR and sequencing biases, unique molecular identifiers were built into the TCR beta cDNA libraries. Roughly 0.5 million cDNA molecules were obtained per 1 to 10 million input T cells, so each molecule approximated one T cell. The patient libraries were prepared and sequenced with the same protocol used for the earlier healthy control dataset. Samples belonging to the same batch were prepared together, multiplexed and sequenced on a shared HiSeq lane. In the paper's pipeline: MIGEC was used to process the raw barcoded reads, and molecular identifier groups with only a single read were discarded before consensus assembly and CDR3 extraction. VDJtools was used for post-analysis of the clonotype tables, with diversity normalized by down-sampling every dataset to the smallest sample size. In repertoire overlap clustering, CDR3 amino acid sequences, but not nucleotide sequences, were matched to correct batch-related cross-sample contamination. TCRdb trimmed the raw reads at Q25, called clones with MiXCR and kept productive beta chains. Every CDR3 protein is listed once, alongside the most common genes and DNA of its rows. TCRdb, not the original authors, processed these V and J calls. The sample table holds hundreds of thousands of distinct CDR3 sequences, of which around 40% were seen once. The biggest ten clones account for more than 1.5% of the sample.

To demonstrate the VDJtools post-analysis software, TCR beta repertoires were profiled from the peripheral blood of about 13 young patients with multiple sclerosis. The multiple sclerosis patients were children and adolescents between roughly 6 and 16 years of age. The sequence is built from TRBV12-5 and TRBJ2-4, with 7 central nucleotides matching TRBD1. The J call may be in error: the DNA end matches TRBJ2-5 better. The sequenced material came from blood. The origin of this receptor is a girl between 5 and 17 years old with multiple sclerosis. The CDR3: CASGPGQETQYF. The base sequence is TGTGCTAGTGGGCCGGGACAGGAGACCCAGTACTTC.